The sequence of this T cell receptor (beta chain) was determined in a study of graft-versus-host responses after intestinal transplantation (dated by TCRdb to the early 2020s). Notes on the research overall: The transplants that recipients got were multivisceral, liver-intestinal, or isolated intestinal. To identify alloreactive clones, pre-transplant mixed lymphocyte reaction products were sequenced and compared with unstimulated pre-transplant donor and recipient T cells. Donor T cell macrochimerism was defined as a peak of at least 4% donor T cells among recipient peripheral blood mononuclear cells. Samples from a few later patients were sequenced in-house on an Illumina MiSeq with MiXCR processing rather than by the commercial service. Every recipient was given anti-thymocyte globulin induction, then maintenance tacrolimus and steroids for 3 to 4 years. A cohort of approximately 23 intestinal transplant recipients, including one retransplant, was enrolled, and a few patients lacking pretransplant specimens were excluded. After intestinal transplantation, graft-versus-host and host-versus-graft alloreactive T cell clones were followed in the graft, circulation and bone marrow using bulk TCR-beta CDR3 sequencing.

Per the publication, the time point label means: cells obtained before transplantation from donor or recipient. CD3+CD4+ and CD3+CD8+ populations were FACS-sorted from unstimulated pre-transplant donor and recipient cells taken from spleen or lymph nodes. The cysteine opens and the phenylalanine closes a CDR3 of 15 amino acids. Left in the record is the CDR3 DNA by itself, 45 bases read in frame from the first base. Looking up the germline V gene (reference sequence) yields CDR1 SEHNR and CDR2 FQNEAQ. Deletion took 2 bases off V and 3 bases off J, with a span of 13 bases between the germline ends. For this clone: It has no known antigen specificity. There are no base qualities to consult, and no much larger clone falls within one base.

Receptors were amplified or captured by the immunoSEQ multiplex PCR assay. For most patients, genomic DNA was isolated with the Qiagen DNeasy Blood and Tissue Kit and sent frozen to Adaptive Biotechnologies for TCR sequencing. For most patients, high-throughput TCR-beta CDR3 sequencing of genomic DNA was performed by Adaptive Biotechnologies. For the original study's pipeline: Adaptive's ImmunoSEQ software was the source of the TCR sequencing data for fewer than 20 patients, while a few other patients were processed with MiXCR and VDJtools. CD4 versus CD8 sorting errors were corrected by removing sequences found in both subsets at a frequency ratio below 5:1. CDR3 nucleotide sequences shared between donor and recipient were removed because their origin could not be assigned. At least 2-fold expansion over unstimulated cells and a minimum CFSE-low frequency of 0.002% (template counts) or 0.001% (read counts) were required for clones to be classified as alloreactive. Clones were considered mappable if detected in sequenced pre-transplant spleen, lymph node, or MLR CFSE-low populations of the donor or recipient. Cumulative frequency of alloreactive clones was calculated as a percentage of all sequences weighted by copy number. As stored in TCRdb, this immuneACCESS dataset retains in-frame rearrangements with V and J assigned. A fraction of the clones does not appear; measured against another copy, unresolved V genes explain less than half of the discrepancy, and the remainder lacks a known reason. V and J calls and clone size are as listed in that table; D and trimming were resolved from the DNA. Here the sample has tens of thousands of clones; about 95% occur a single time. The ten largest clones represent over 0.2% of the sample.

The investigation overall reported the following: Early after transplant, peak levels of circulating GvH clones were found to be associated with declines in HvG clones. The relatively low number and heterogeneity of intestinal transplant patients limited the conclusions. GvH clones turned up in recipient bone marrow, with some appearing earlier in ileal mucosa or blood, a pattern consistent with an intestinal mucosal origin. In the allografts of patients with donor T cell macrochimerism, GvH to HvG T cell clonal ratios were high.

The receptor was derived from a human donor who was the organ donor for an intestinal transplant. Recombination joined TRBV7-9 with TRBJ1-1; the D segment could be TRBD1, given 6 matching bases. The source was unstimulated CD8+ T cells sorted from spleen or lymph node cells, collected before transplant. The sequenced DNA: TGTGCCAGCAGCTTACCCCAGGGGCTAGACACTGAAGCTTTCTTT. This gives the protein CASSLPQGLDTEAFF.